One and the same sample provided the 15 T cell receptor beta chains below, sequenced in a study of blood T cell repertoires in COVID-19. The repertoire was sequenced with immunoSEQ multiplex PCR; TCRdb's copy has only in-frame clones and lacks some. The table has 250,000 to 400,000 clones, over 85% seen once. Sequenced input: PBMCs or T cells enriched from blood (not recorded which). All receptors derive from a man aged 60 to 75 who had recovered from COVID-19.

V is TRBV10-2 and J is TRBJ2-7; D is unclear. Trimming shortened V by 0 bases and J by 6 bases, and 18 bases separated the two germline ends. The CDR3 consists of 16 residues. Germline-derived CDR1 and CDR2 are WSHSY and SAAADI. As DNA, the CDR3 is TGCGCCAGCAGTGAGTCGAGCCCGCCGTTATCTACCGAGCAGTACTTC. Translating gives CASSESSPPLSTEQYF.

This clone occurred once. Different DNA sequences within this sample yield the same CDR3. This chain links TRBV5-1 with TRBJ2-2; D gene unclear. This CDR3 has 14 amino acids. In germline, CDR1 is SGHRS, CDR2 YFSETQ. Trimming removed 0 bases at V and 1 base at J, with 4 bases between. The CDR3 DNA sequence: TGCGCCAGCAGCTTGGGAGGGAACACCGGGGAGCTGTTTTTT. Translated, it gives CASSLGGNTGELFF.

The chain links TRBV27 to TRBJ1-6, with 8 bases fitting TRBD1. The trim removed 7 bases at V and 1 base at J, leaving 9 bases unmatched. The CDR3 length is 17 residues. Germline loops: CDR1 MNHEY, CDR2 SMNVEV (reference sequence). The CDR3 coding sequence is TGTGCCAGCATATCCGGGACAGGTCTATCCTATAATTCACCCCTCCACTTT. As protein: CASISGTGLSYNSPLHF.

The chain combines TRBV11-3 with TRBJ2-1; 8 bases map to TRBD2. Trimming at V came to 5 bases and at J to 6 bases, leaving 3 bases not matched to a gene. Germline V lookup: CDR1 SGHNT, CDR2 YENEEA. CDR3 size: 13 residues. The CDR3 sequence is CASSPGTSNEQFF. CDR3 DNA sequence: TGTGCCAGCAGCCCCGGGACTAGCAATGAGCAGTTCTTC.

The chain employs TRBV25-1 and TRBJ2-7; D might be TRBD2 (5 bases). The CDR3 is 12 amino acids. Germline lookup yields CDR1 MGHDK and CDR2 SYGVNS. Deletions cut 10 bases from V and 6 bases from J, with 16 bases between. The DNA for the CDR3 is TGTGCCACCGAGGACTGGCTCGGCGAGCAGTACTTC. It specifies CATEDWLGEQYF.

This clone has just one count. The CDR3: CSVEPRNTEAFF. The DNA for the CDR3 is TGCAGCGTTGAGCCCAGGAACACTGAAGCTTTCTTT. The chain employs TRBV29-1 and TRBJ1-1; D gene unclear. Germline CDR1 reads SQVTM; CDR2 reads ANQGSEA. Trimming shortened V by 3 bases and J by 1 base, and 6 bases separated the two germline ends. The length of the CDR3 is 12 residues. Looking up the rest from reference TRBV29-1 and TRBJ1-1 gives the full variable domain: SAVISQKPSRDICQRGTSLTIQCQVDSQVTMMFWYRQQPGQSLTLIATANQGSEATYESGFVIDKFPISRPNLTFSTLTVSNMSPEDSSIYLCSVEPRNTEAFFGQGTRLTVV.

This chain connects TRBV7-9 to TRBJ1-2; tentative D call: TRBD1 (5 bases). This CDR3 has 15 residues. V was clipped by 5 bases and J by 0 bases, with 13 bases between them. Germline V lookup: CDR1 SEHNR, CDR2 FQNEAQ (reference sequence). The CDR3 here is CASSPPGLPNYGYTF. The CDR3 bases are TGTGCCAGCAGCCCCCCAGGGTTACCTAACTATGGCTACACCTTC.

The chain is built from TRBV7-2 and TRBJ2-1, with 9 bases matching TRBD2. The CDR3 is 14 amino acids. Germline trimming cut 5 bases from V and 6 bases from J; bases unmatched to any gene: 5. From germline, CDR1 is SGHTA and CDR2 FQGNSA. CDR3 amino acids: CASSLGLALNEQFF. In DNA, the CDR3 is TGTGCCAGCAGCCTGGGACTAGCTCTCAATGAGCAGTTCTTC. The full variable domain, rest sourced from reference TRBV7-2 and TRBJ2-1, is GAGVSQSPSNKVTEKGKDVELRCDPISGHTALYWYRQSLGQGLEFLIYFQGNSAPDKSGLPSDRFSAERTGGSVSTLTIQRTQQEDSAVYLCASSLGLALNEQFFGPGTRLTVL.

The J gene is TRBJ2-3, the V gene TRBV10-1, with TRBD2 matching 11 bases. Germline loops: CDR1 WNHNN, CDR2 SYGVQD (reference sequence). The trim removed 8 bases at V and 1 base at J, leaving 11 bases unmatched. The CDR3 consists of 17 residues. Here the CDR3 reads CASVNLAGGRGTDTQYF. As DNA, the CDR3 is TGCGCCAGCGTGAATTTAGCGGGGGGGCGAGGCACAGATACGCAGTATTTT.

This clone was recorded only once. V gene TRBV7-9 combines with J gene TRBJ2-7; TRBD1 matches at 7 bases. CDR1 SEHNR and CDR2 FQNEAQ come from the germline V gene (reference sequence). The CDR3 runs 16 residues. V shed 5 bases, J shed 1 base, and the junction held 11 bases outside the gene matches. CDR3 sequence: CASSVQTGLISYEQYF. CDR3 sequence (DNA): TGTGCCAGCAGCGTTCAGACAGGGCTGATATCCTACGAGCAGTACTTC. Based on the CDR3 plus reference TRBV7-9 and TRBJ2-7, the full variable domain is DTGVSQNPRHKITKRGQNVTFRCDPISEHNRLYWYRQTLGQGPEFLTYFQNEAQLEKSRLLSDRFSAERPKGSFSTLEIQRTEQGDSAMYLCASSVQTGLISYEQYFGPGTRLTVT.

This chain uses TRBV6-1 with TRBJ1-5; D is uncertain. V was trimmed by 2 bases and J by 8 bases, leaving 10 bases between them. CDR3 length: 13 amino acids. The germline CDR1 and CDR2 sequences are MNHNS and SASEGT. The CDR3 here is CASSEPRTEPQHF. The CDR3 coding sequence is TGTGCCAGCAGTGAACCGCGCACGGAGCCCCAGCATTTT.

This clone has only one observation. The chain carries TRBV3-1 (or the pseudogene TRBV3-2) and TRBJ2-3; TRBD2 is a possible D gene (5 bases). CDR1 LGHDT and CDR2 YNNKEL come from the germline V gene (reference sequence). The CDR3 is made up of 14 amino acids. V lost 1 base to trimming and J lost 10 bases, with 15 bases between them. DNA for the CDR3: TGTGCCAGCAGCCAAGTAGGAGGTGCCGGGGCGCAGTATTTT. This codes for CASSQVGGAGAQYF.

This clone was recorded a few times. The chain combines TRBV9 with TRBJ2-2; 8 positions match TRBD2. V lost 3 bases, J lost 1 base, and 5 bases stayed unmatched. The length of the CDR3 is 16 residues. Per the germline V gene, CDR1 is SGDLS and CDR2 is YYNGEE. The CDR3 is CASSAKAGGNTGELFF. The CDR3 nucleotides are TGTGCCAGCAGCGCAAAGGCGGGAGGGAACACCGGGGAGCTGTTTTTT.

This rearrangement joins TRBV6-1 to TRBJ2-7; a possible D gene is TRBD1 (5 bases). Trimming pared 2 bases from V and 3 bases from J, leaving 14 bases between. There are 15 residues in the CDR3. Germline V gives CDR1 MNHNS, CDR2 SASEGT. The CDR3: CASSEMERGSYEQYF. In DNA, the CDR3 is TGTGCCAGCAGTGAAATGGAAAGGGGAAGCTACGAGCAGTACTTC.

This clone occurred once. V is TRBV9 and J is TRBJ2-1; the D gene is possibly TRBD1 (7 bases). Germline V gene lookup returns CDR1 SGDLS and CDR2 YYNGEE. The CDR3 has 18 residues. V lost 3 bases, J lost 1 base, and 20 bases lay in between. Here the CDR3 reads CASSAQLVAGQSYNEQFF. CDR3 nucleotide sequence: TGTGCCAGCAGCGCCCAGCTGGTGGCGGGACAGTCCTACAATGAGCAGTTCTTC.